The 4 T cell receptor beta chains listed next were all sequenced from one sample in a study of T cell responses to AZD1222 COVID-19 vaccine. Profiled with immunoSEQ multiplex PCR; TCRdb holds only in-frame clones, not every one. The profile shows about 140,000 clones, over 90% of them singletons. Here the sequenced sample was peripheral blood, taken 28 days after the second AZD1222 dose. These receptor sequences come from an adult who received the AZD1222 COVID-19 vaccine.

The chain is built from TRBV30 and TRBJ1-1; 8 nucleotides align to TRBD1. This CDR3 contains 12 residues. CDR1 GTSNPN and CDR2 SVGIG come from the germline V gene (reference sequence). The trim removed 5 bases at V and 5 bases at J, leaving 4 bases unmatched. In DNA, the CDR3 is TGTGCCTGGGGCAGGGGGCAAACTGAAGCTTTCTTT. Translation: CAWGRGQTEAFF.

Note on this clone: Different DNA sequences within this sample yield the same CDR3. For the CDR3, the DNA is TGTGCCAGTAGTATAGGAGGATATAGCAATCAGCCCCAGCATTTT. Translation gives CASSIGGYSNQPQHF. The chain couples TRBV19 to TRBJ1-5; D unclear. CDR3 length: 15 amino acids. Trimming cost V 1 base and J 0 bases, with 7 bases left between them. Germline loops: CDR1 LNHDA, CDR2 SQIVND (reference sequence).

The V call is TRBV2, the J call TRBJ2-5; 13 positions agree with TRBD2. This CDR3 spans 15 amino acids. V was clipped by 7 bases and J by 4 bases; unmatched bases: 6. The V gene's germline CDR1 is SNHLY and CDR2 FYNNEI. The CDR3 here is CASKGLAGVAETQYF. Here the CDR3 DNA reads TGTGCCAGCAAAGGACTAGCGGGAGTTGCAGAGACCCAGTACTTC.

The chain recombines TRBV4-3 with TRBJ1-2; TRBD1 might be the D (6 bases). Trimming removed 4 bases at V and 4 bases at J, with 10 bases between. CDR1 and CDR2 from the germline V gene are LGHNA and YSLEER. The CDR3 length is 13 residues. As DNA, the CDR3 is TGCGCCAGCAGCCCGGGACACAGCTATGGCTACACCTTC. Translating it yields CASSPGHSYGYTF.